Reported below is one T cell receptor beta chain. The sample originates from a study of OX40 agonist ivuxolimab in advanced cancers. Study-level background: Dose-escalation patients suffered from hepatocellular carcinoma, melanoma, renal cell or head and neck cancer. Therapy given before enrollment (anti-PD-1, anti-PD-L1 or anti-CTLA-4) was allowed, and around 40% had some.

The CDR3 has 15 residues. V was pared by 2 bases and J by 5 bases, with 15 bases between. Germline loops: CDR1 MNHNS, CDR2 SASEGT. The assay was immunoSEQ multiplex PCR, and TCRdb's table has in-frame clones only and misses some. Of under 95,000 clones in the sample, more than 75% were seen once. The source was CD4+ or CD8+ T cells sorted from blood, collected in a trial of the OX40 agonist ivuxolimab. The TCR sequence derives from an adult with an advanced solid tumor such as melanoma, head and neck, liver or kidney cancer. V is TRBV6-1 and J is TRBJ2-5; TRBD1 is a possible D gene (5 bases). CDR3: CASSEWQGVRETQYF. The DNA for the CDR3 is TGTGCCAGCAGTGAATGGCAGGGCGTCCGGGAGACCCAGTACTTC.